Listed below are T cell receptor beta chains from one sample, sequenced in a study of shared clonotypes between healthy human individuals. Sequencing used immunoSEQ multiplex PCR; TCRdb keeps in-frame clones, though not all of them. Seen here are some 1 million clones, approximately 72% observed once, and the top ten hold 1.4% to 1.5%. Sequencing used memory CD4+ T cells sorted from blood. These receptors were obtained from a man between 18 and 35 years old in good health. Both conserved end residues are part of each CDR3. A D gene is named only where the DNA matches it firmly. A clone size is listed for some rows: how often the clone was seen (once, few, many), or a class if it is expanded.

j_call: TRBJ2-7
cdr3_length: 13
d_call: .
v_call: TRBV10-3
clone_size: .
cdr3_aa: CAISESGRGEQYF
cdr3_nt: TGTGCCATCAGTGAGTCGGGCCGGGGCGAGCAGTACTTC

j_call: TRBJ2-1
cdr3_length: 14
d_call: .
v_call: TRBV5-1
clone_size: .
cdr3_aa: CASSDTNNRDEQFF
cdr3_nt: TGCGCCAGCAGCGATACCAACAACAGGGATGAGCAGTTCTTC

j_call: TRBJ1-1
cdr3_length: 13
d_call: .
v_call: TRBV30
clone_size: few
cdr3_aa: CAWARTGKSEAFF
cdr3_nt: TGTGCCTGGGCAAGGACGGGGAAGTCTGAAGCTTTCTTT

j_call: TRBJ2-3
cdr3_length: 17
d_call: TRBD2
v_call: TRBV10-3
clone_size: many
cdr3_aa: CAISESGAQRGADTQYF
cdr3_nt: TGTGCCATCAGTGAGTCGGGGGCACAGCGGGGGGCAGATACGCAGTATTTT

j_call: TRBJ2-7
cdr3_length: 15
d_call: TRBD2
v_call: TRBV30
clone_size: .
cdr3_aa: CAWKISGRAFSEQYF
cdr3_nt: TGTGCCTGGAAGATTAGCGGGAGGGCCTTCTCCGAGCAGTACTTC

j_call: TRBJ2-7
cdr3_length: 14
d_call: .
v_call: TRBV10-2
clone_size: .
cdr3_aa: CATHLSIGGGEQYF
cdr3_nt: TGCGCCACCCATCTCTCGATAGGAGGGGGCGAGCAGTACTTC

j_call: TRBJ2-3
cdr3_length: 14
d_call: .
v_call: TRBV5-1
clone_size: .
cdr3_aa: CASSRNDRTDTQYF
cdr3_nt: TGCGCCAGCAGCAGAAATGATCGCACAGATACGCAGTATTTT

j_call: TRBJ2-7
cdr3_length: 14
d_call: .
v_call: TRBV10-3
clone_size: .
cdr3_aa: CATTVGGIVTEQYF
cdr3_nt: TGTGCCACCACGGTGGGGGGTATTGTAACGGAGCAGTACTTC

j_call: TRBJ2-3
cdr3_length: 15
d_call: TRBD2
v_call: TRBV9
clone_size: .
cdr3_aa: CASSVEPGGEDTQYF
cdr3_nt: TGTGCCAGCAGCGTAGAACCGGGAGGAGAAGATACGCAGTATTTT

j_call: TRBJ2-5
cdr3_length: 14
d_call: .
v_call: TRBV5-1
clone_size: .
cdr3_aa: CASSLVAGSETQYF
cdr3_nt: TGCGCCAGCAGCTTGGTAGCAGGGTCAGAGACCCAGTACTTC

j_call: TRBJ2-7
cdr3_length: 11
d_call: .
v_call: TRBV10-3
clone_size: .
cdr3_aa: CAISDTREQYF
cdr3_nt: TGTGCCATCAGTGATACGCGGGAGCAGTACTTC

j_call: TRBJ2-7
cdr3_length: 15
d_call: TRBD2
v_call: TRBV29-1
clone_size: .
cdr3_aa: CSVEWASGGDYEQYF
cdr3_nt: TGCAGCGTTGAGTGGGCTAGCGGGGGGGACTACGAGCAGTACTTC

j_call: TRBJ2-6
cdr3_length: 21
d_call: .
v_call: TRBV28
clone_size: .
cdr3_aa: CASSLYGMGKTYRSGANVLTF
cdr3_nt: TGTGCCAGCAGTTTATATGGGATGGGGAAAACCTACCGCTCTGGGGCCAACGTCCTGACTTTC

j_call: TRBJ2-3
cdr3_length: 14
d_call: .
v_call: TRBV9
clone_size: .
cdr3_aa: CASSVIGSTDTQYF
cdr3_nt: TGTGCCAGCAGCGTAATAGGGTCCACAGATACGCAGTATTTT

j_call: TRBJ2-3
cdr3_length: 15
d_call: .
v_call: TRBV5-4
clone_size: .
cdr3_aa: CASSLVGGGQDTQYF
cdr3_nt: TGTGCCAGCAGCTTGGTTGGGGGGGGACAAGATACGCAGTATTTT

j_call: TRBJ2-5
cdr3_length: 16
d_call: TRBD2
v_call: TRBV11-2
clone_size: .
cdr3_aa: CASSLLAGGNQETQYF
cdr3_nt: TGTGCCAGCAGCCTACTAGCGGGAGGGAACCAAGAGACCCAGTACTTC

j_call: TRBJ1-6
cdr3_length: 12
d_call: .
v_call: TRBV25-1
clone_size: .
cdr3_aa: CASSEYRGRLHF
cdr3_nt: TGTGCCAGCAGTGAATATCGCGGCCGCCTCCACTTT

j_call: TRBJ2-4
cdr3_length: 15
d_call: TRBD2
v_call: TRBV4-3
clone_size: .
cdr3_aa: CASSPGLAAKNIQYF
cdr3_nt: TGCGCCAGCAGCCCAGGACTAGCGGCCAAAAACATTCAGTACTTC

j_call: TRBJ1-4
cdr3_length: 15
d_call: TRBD1
v_call: TRBV5-1
clone_size: .
cdr3_aa: CASSGTGLAGEKLFF
cdr3_nt: TGCGCCAGCAGCGGGACAGGTCTGGCGGGGGAAAAACTGTTTTTT

j_call: TRBJ1-1
cdr3_length: 13
d_call: .
v_call: TRBV27
clone_size: .
cdr3_aa: CASSFTGNTEAFF
cdr3_nt: TGTGCCAGCTCTTTTACGGGGAACACTGAAGCTTTCTTT

j_call: TRBJ2-3
cdr3_length: 14
d_call: TRBD1
v_call: TRBV7-3
clone_size: .
cdr3_aa: CASSPGLQGRRQYF
cdr3_nt: TGTGCCAGCAGCCCAGGATTACAGGGGCGTCGGCAGTATTTT

j_call: TRBJ1-6
cdr3_length: 14
d_call: TRBD1
v_call: TRBV19
clone_size: few
cdr3_aa: CASRETGANSPLHF
cdr3_nt: TGTGCCAGTAGAGAGACAGGGGCGAATTCACCCCTCCACTTT

j_call: TRBJ1-5
cdr3_length: 15
d_call: .
v_call: TRBV2
clone_size: .
cdr3_aa: CASLRDRLDNQPQHF
cdr3_nt: TGTGCCAGCCTTAGGGACCGCCTAGACAATCAGCCCCAGCATTTT

j_call: TRBJ2-3
cdr3_length: 16
d_call: .
v_call: TRBV9
clone_size: .
cdr3_aa: CASSENGGPRTDTQYF
cdr3_nt: TGTGCCAGCAGCGAGAACGGGGGTCCCCGCACAGATACGCAGTATTTT

j_call: TRBJ2-7
cdr3_length: 16
d_call: .
v_call: TRBV11-2
clone_size: .
cdr3_aa: CASRPAYGTMGYEQYF
cdr3_nt: TGTGCCAGCAGGCCTGCTTACGGGACAATGGGCTACGAGCAGTACTTC

j_call: TRBJ2-2
cdr3_length: 13
d_call: .
v_call: TRBV9
clone_size: .
cdr3_aa: CASSTPNWGELFF
cdr3_nt: TGTGCCAGCAGCACCCCTAACTGGGGGGAGCTGTTTTTT

j_call: TRBJ2-5
cdr3_length: 14
d_call: TRBD2
v_call: TRBV5-1
clone_size: .
cdr3_aa: CASSLVGREETQYF
cdr3_nt: TGCGCCAGCAGCTTGGTCGGGAGGGAAGAGACCCAGTACTTC

j_call: TRBJ1-5
cdr3_length: 15
d_call: TRBD1
v_call: TRBV5-5
clone_size: .
cdr3_aa: CASSLLAGGNQPQHF
cdr3_nt: TGTGCCAGCAGCTTGCTCGCAGGGGGAAATCAGCCCCAGCATTTT

j_call: TRBJ1-1
cdr3_length: 15
d_call: TRBD1
v_call: TRBV6-9
clone_size: .
cdr3_aa: CASSSPGQVNTEAFF
cdr3_nt: TGTGCCAGCAGCTCGCCGGGACAGGTAAACACTGAAGCTTTCTTT

j_call: TRBJ1-5
cdr3_length: 13
d_call: .
v_call: TRBV6-5
clone_size: .
cdr3_aa: CASSTLEGQPQHF
cdr3_nt: TGTGCCAGCAGTACCCTTGAAGGCCAGCCCCAGCATTTT

j_call: TRBJ1-6
cdr3_length: 15
d_call: .
v_call: TRBV6-1
clone_size: few
cdr3_aa: CASSEGAYPISPLHF
cdr3_nt: TGTGCCAGCAGTGAGGGAGCTTACCCGATTTCACCCCTCCACTTT

j_call: TRBJ1-4
cdr3_length: 15
d_call: TRBD1
v_call: TRBV5-1
clone_size: many
cdr3_aa: CASSFGTGEGQKLFF
cdr3_nt: TGCGCCAGCAGCTTCGGGACAGGGGAGGGACAAAAACTGTTTTTT

j_call: TRBJ2-1
cdr3_length: 14
d_call: .
v_call: TRBV4-3
clone_size: .
cdr3_aa: CASSQDTGRNEQFF
cdr3_nt: TGCGCCAGCAGCCAAGATACAGGGCGGAATGAGCAGTTCTTC

j_call: TRBJ2-2
cdr3_length: 11
d_call: .
v_call: TRBV7-2
clone_size: .
cdr3_aa: CASSLDGELFF
cdr3_nt: TGTGCCAGCAGCTTAGACGGGGAGCTGTTTTTT

j_call: TRBJ1-2
cdr3_length: 16
d_call: TRBD1
v_call: TRBV19
clone_size: .
cdr3_aa: CASSIASGGGNYGYTF
cdr3_nt: TGTGCCAGTAGTATAGCCTCGGGAGGGGGCAACTATGGCTACACCTTC

j_call: TRBJ1-2
cdr3_length: 13
d_call: .
v_call: TRBV6-5
clone_size: .
cdr3_aa: CASSSTANYGYTF
cdr3_nt: TGTGCCAGCAGTTCGACAGCAAACTATGGCTACACCTTC

j_call: TRBJ1-1
cdr3_length: 15
d_call: .
v_call: TRBV7-9
clone_size: .
cdr3_aa: CASSPGEAWRAEAFF
cdr3_nt: TGTGCCAGCAGCCCAGGGGAGGCATGGAGGGCTGAAGCTTTCTTT